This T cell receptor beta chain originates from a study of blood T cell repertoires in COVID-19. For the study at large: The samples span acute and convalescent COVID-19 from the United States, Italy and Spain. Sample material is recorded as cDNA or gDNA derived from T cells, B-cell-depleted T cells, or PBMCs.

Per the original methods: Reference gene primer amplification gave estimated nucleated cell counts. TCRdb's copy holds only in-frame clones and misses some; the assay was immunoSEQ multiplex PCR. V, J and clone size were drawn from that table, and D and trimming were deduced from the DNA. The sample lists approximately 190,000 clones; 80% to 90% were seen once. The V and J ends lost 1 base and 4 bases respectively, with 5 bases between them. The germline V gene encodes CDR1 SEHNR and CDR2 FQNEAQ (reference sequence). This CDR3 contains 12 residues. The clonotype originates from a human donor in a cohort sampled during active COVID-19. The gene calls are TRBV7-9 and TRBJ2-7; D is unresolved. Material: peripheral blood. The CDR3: CASSLGAYEQYV. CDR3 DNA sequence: TGTGCCAGCAGCTTAGGAGCTTACGAGCAGTACGTC.